The T cell receptor (beta chain) under discussion was sequenced for a study of blood T cell repertoires in COVID-19. Across about two dozen US areas, participants ranged in age from roughly 18 to 95 years. J lost 3 bases, V lost 4 bases, and 6 bases had no gene match. The CDR3 is made up of 14 amino acids. The V gene's germline CDR1 is SGHRS and CDR2 YFSETQ. How the authors handled the data: Reference gene primers were amplified, and this amplification served to estimate nucleated cell counts. The data were produced by immunoSEQ multiplex PCR, yet TCRdb's version contains in-frame clones alone and is incomplete. The V and J calls and the clone size are those of that table, but D and trimming were determined from the DNA. This sample yields around 400,000 clones, of which more than 85% are seen a single time; 0.8% to 0.9% belongs to the top ten. This clone was detected once.

The sample was PBMCs or T cells enriched from blood (not recorded which). The V call is TRBV5-1, the J call TRBJ1-1, with 7 bases that match TRBD1. This clonotype was sampled from a woman aged 40 to 55 who had been exposed to COVID-19. CDR3 coding DNA: TGCGCCAGCAGCGTGGGGGACAGCTACACTGAAGCTTTCTTT. It is translated as CASSVGDSYTEAFF.